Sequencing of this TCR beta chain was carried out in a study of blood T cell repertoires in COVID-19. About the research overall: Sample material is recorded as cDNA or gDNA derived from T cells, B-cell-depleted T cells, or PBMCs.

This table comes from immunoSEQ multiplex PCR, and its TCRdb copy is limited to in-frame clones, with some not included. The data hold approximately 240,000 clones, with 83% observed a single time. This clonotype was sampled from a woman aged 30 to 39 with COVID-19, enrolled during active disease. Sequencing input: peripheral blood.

In nucleotides, the CDR3 is TGTGCCAGCAGTTTGAGAACTCGGTCCTACGAGCAGTACTTC. Amino acids: CASSLRTRSYEQYF. The chain has TRBV27 and TRBJ2-7; D gene uncertain. Germline values: CDR1 MNHEY, CDR2 SMNVEV (reference sequence). With 3 bases removed from V and 1 base from J, the gap between germline ends came to 10 bases. The CDR3 has 14 amino acids.